The TCR beta chain under discussion was sequenced for a study of identical twins. Study-level results: Conclusions came from cross-sectional statistical analysis, not from following the same donors. Reduced insertions were recorded for abundant cord blood beta clonotypes, with no such pattern in memory repertoires.

CDR3 length: 11 amino acids. With 6 bases clipped from V and 6 bases from J, the junction kept 2 bases outside the gene matches. CDR1 is MNHEY and CDR2 is SVGEGT in the germline V gene. There are a few counts of this clonotype. Its antigen remains unidentified. TCRdb re-derived calls from the 5' RACE reads in MiXCR, one entry per CDR3 protein. The sample consists of about 210,000 distinct CDR3 sequences, roughly a tenth of them appearing once. The source of this sequence is a woman younger than 30 in good health. Sequenced: memory (CD45RO+) T cells sorted from blood. The chain uses TRBV6-2 or TRBV6-3 and TRBJ2-7; TRBD1 agrees at 7 bases. CDR3 nucleotides: TGTGCCAGCAGCGAGGGGGCCGAGCAGTACTTC. Translating it yields CASSEGAEQYF.